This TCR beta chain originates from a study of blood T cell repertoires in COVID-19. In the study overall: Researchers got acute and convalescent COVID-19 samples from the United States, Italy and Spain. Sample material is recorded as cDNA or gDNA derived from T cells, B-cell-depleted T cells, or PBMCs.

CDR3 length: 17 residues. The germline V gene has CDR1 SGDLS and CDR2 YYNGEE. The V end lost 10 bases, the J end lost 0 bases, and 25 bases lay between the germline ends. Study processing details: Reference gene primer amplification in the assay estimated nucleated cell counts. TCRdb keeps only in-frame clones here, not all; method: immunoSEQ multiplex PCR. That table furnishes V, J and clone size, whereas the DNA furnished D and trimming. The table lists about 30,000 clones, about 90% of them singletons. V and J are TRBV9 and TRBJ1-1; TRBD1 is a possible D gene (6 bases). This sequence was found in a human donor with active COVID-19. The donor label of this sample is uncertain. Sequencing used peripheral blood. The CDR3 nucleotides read TGTGCCCGCACCCTGGCCCCCAGGACAGTTTTGAACACTGAAGCTTTCTTT. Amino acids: CARTLAPRTVLNTEAFF.